Listed below are T cell receptor beta chains from one sample, sequenced in a study of beta chain features in type 1 diabetes. The table came from immunoSEQ multiplex PCR; TCRdb's copy has only in-frame clones and leaves some out. This sample has a few hundred thousand clones, with about 14% found just once. Sequenced material: naive CD4+ T cells from blood. The receptors originated from a woman younger than 30 in good health. Each CDR3 is given with its conserved first and last residue. A D gene is named only where the DNA matches it firmly. The size field is filled for only some rows; it gives once, few, many or a size class.

few	TRBV5-1	.	TRBJ2-5	TGCGCCAGCAGCTTCCCTGAAACAGTGGAGACCCAGTACTTC	CASSFPETVETQYF
.	TRBV30	TRBD1	TRBJ1-5	TGTGCCTCGGGACAGGGAATCCAACCCCAGCATTTT	CASGQGIQPQHF
few	TRBV28	TRBD1	TRBJ1-5	TGTGCCAGCAGTTTCCAAGGGACAGACAGCAATCAGCCCCAGCATTTT	CASSFQGTDSNQPQHF
.	TRBV29-1	TRBD1	TRBJ2-1	TGCAGCGTCTGGACAGGGATGGACAATGAGCAGTTCTTC	CSVWTGMDNEQFF
.	TRBV29-1	TRBD2	TRBJ2-7	TGCAGCACTCGGGGGGGGAGCTCCGGCTCCTACGAGCAGTACTTC	CSTRGGSSGSYEQYF
few	TRBV10-3	.	TRBJ1-2	TGTGCCATCAGTGAGAGTTTGCAGGGCTACACCTTC	CAISESLQGYTF
.	TRBV28	.	TRBJ1-5	TGTGCCAGCATCATCTGGGGGGAGCCCCAGCATTTT	CASIIWGEPQHF
.	TRBV11-2	TRBD1	TRBJ2-5	TGTGCCAGCAGCTCACCGTGGGACAGGTTGGGGGAGACCCAGTACTTC	CASSSPWDRLGETQYF
.	TRBV28	.	TRBJ1-2	TGTGCCAGCAGTTTTGAGACAGCGAGCTATGGCTACACCTTC	CASSFETASYGYTF
.	TRBV30	.	TRBJ1-5	TGTGCCTGGAGTGCGGGCAGGGTACAGCCCCAGCATTTT	CAWSAGRVQPQHF
few	TRBV7-9	.	TRBJ1-1	TGTGCCAGCAGCTTAGAAACGGTCGTCGCTGAAGCTTTCTTT	CASSLETVVAEAFF
.	TRBV5-1	TRBD2	TRBJ2-1	TGCGCCAGCAGCCTAGGACTAGCGAATGAGCAGTTCTTC	CASSLGLANEQFF
few	TRBV6-5	TRBD1	TRBJ2-5	TGTGCCAGCAGTGCCGACAGGGGTAAAGAGACCCAGTACTTC	CASSADRGKETQYF
.	TRBV19	TRBD2	TRBJ2-3	TGTGCCAGTAGCCGGACTAGATCTGATACGCAGTATTTT	CASSRTRSDTQYF
.	TRBV19	TRBD1	TRBJ1-2	TGTGCCAGTAGTACCGGGACAGAGTATGGCTACACCTTC	CASSTGTEYGYTF
few	TRBV28	.	TRBJ1-1	TGTGCCAGCAGCCTCAGGCCAGAAGCTTTCTTT	CASSLRPEAFF
.	TRBV28	TRBD1	TRBJ2-7	TGTGCCAGCAGTCCCCAAGGGACAGGATACTCCTACGAGCAGTACTTC	CASSPQGTGYSYEQYF
.	TRBV7-2	.	TRBJ2-7	TGTGCCAGCACCAGGTCCCCTTCCTCCTACGAGCAGTACTTC	CASTRSPSSYEQYF
few	TRBV29-1	.	TRBJ1-1	TGCAGCGTAACGGGGAGACAGAACACTGAAGCTTTCTTT	CSVTGRQNTEAFF
few	TRBV11-2	.	TRBJ2-7	TGTGCCAGCAGGTCCCACCGGCACAGCTCCTACGAGCAGTACTTC	CASRSHRHSSYEQYF
few	TRBV6-5	TRBD1	TRBJ2-3	TGTGCCAGCAGCAACCGGGACAGGGCTACGCAGTATTTT	CASSNRDRATQYF
few	TRBV14	TRBD1	TRBJ2-5	TGTGCCAGCAGCTCCGGGACAGGGTACGAGACCCAGTACTTC	CASSSGTGYETQYF
.	TRBV6-1	TRBD1	TRBJ2-7	TGTGCCAGCACCCGGGACAGGGTGTACGAGCAGTACTTC	CASTRDRVYEQYF
few	TRBV14	.	TRBJ2-2	TGTGCCAGCAGCCAACAGACATACGGGGAGCTGTTTTTT	CASSQQTYGELFF
few	TRBV12-5	.	TRBJ2-1	TGTGCTAGTGCAGGGGACGCAAGCTCCTACAATGAGCAGTTCTTC	CASAGDASSYNEQFF
few	TRBV15	TRBD2	TRBJ2-1	TGTGCCACCAGCAGAGATAGGTCTAGCGGGAGGCTTGAGCAGTTCTTC	CATSRDRSSGRLEQFF
few	TRBV27	.	TRBJ2-3	TGTGCCAGCCGGGTTCCCCAGAAATTCACAGATACGCAGTATTTT	CASRVPQKFTDTQYF
once	TRBV9	.	TRBJ2-1	TGTGCCAGCAGCGAGTCAATTAGCGGCGTCAATGAGCAGTTCTTC	CASSESISGVNEQFF
few	TRBV18	.	TRBJ2-3	TGTGCCAGCTCATCGGGACACCTTAGCACAGATACGCAGTATTTT	CASSSGHLSTDTQYF
few	TRBV27	TRBD2	TRBJ2-6	TGTGCCAGCAGGACTAGCGGGAGAGAGTCTGGGGCCAACGTCCTGACTTTC	CASRTSGRESGANVLTF
few	TRBV7-2	.	TRBJ1-1	TGTGCCAGCAGCTTACTCGTCACTCAAGTTACTGAAGCTTTCTTT	CASSLLVTQVTEAFF
few	TRBV29-1	TRBD2	TRBJ2-7	TGCAGCTACCGAGGTAGCGGGAGTCTCTACGAGCAGTACTTC	CSYRGSGSLYEQYF
few	TRBV28	.	TRBJ2-2	TGTGCCAGCGCAGGGGGGACCGGGGAGCTGTTTTTT	CASAGGTGELFF
few	TRBV27	.	TRBJ2-5	TGTGCCAGCAGTTTAATAGTCCAAGAGACCCAGTACTTC	CASSLIVQETQYF